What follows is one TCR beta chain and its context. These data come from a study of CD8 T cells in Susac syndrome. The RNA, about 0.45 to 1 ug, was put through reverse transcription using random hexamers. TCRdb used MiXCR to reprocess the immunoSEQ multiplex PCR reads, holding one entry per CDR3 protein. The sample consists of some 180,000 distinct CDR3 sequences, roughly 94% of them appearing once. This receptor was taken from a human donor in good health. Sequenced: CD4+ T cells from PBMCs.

The CDR3 DNA follows: TGTGCCAGCAGTGAACCCGGACGGGGCAATGAGCAGTTCTTC. Its protein product is CASSEPGRGNEQFF. This chain links TRBV25-1 with TRBJ2-1; possibly TRBD2 for D (5 bases). The V gene's germline CDR1 is MGHDK and CDR2 SYGVNS. V was trimmed by 2 bases and J by 6 bases, leaving 11 bases between them. CDR3 size: 14 residues.